This TCR beta chain was captured by sequencing in a study of T cell responses to AZD1222 COVID-19 vaccine. Broader study findings: White British ancestry dominated among donors, who included more females, and clonal diversity was possibly underestimated. Breadth and depth of Spike-specific TCRs rose after two AZD1222 doses.

Clones were read by immunoSEQ multiplex PCR, and TCRdb kept only the in-frame ones, dropping some. The sample records under 200,000 clones, approximately 90% being singletons. As concerns this clone: No antigen is known for it.

This TCR derives from an adult in good health. This specimen was peripheral blood, taken on day 0 of AZD1222 vaccination.

CDR3 in DNA: TGTGCCAGCAGCCCTAGTGAGGAAAAACTGTTTTTT. This sequence encodes CASSPSEEKLFF. This chain uses TRBV12-3 or TRBV12-4 with TRBJ1-4, with unresolved D. This CDR3 is built from 12 residues. The V end was cut by 6 bases, the J end by 8 bases, with 10 bases between.